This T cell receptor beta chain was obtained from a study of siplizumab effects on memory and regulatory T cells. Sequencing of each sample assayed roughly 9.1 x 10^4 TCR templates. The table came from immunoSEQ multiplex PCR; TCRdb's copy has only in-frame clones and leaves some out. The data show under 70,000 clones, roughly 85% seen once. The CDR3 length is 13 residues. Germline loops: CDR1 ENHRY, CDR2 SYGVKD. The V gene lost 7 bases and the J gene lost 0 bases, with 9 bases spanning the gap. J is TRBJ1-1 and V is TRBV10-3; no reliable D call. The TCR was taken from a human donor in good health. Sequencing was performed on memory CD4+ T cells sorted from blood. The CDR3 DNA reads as TGTGCCATCACCGCGACTGTGAACACTGAAGCTTTCTTT. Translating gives CAITATVNTEAFF.